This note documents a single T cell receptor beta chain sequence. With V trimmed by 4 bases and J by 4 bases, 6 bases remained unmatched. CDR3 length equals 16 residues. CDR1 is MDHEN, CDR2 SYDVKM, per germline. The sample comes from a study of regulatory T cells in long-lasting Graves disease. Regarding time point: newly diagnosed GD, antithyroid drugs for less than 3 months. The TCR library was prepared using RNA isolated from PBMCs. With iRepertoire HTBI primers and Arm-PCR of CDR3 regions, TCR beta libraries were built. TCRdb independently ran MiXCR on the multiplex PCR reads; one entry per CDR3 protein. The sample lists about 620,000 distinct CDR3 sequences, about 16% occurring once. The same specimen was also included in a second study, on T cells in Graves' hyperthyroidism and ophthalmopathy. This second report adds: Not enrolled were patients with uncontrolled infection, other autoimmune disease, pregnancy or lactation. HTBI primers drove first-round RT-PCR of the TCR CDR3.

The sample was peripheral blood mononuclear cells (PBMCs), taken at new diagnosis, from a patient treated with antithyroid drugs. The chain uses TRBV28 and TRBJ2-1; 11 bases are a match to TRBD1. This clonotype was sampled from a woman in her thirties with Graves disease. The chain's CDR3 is CASSSTGTGGYNEQFF. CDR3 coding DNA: TGTGCCAGCAGTTCTACTGGGACAGGGGGGTACAATGAGCAGTTCTTC.